Each of the 32 T cell receptor beta chains below was sequenced from the same sample in a study of long-term antiretroviral therapy in people with HIV. Assay version v3.0 of immunoSEQ was used, and it was run at survey level. Sequencing was performed with immunoSEQ multiplex PCR; in TCRdb, only in-frame clones are kept and a portion is missing. The repertoire holds approximately 20,000 clones, around 78% seen once, with less than 8% in the top ten. The starting material was unsorted PBMCs, obtained 2.2 years after starting antiretroviral therapy. The receptors derive from a man aged 50-60 years with HIV.

The chain is built from TRBV28 and TRBJ2-1; 7 nucleotides line up with TRBD2. The CDR3 consists of 14 residues. Germline lookup yields CDR1 MDHEN and CDR2 SYDVKM. V was pared by 6 bases and J by 5 bases, with 7 bases of the junction left unmatched. CDR3 bases: TGTGCCAGCAGCCCCCCCGGACTAGACAATGAGCAGTTCTTC. Translating gives CASSPPGLDNEQFF.

V and J are TRBV27 and TRBJ2-7; 9 bases line up with TRBD1. The CDR3 extends over 15 amino acids. Losses at the gene ends were 1 base for V and 2 bases for J; bases not matched to a gene: 3. Germline lookup yields CDR1 MNHEY and CDR2 SMNVEV (reference sequence). CDR3 nucleotides: TGTGCCAGCAGTTTATGGGGACAGGGACCCTACGAGCAGTACTTC. Its translation: CASSLWGQGPYEQYF.

The chain is built from TRBV2 and TRBJ1-2; tentative D call: TRBD1 (6 bases). Deletions cut 5 bases from V and 8 bases from J, with 15 bases between. The length of the CDR3 is 13 residues. Germline V gene data show CDR1 as SNHLY and CDR2 as FYNNEI. CDR3 amino acids: CASSFDRSAGYTF. CDR3 bases: TGTGCCAGCAGTTTTGACAGGTCGGCCGGCTACACCTTC.

This chain uses TRBV2 with TRBJ1-5; a weak D match, TRBD1 (5 bases). CDR1 is SNHLY, CDR2 FYNNEI, per germline. The CDR3 length is 13 residues. The V and J ends lost 10 bases and 3 bases respectively, with 13 bases between them. CDR3 nucleotide sequence: TGTGCCACCACCGGGACGGACAATCAGCCCCAGCATTTT. Translated, it gives CATTGTDNQPQHF.

This sequence joins TRBV2 and TRBJ2-1, with 12 bases that match TRBD2. This CDR3 is built from 16 residues. The germline V gene has CDR1 SNHLY and CDR2 FYNNEI. The V segment lost 2 bases and the J segment 8 bases; nucleotides outside the gene matches: 7. CDR3 bases: TGTGCCAGCAGTGAAAGCCGACTAGCGGGAGTCGATGAGCAGTTCTTC. This encodes CASSESRLAGVDEQFF.

This sequence joins TRBV18 and TRBJ1-1; the D is unclear. Germline values: CDR1 KGHSH, CDR2 LQKENI. This CDR3 is built from 14 residues. The ends were cut back, 0 bases at V and 6 bases at J, with 11 bases in the middle. The CDR3 loop is CASSPPSRTPEAFF. The CDR3 DNA follows: TGTGCCAGCTCACCACCGTCCCGGACCCCTGAAGCTTTCTTT.

The rearrangement joins TRBV5-1 to TRBJ2-7; TRBD1 agrees at 8 bases. The CDR3 runs 16 residues. Germline CDR1 and CDR2: SGHRS and YFSETQ. With V trimmed by 0 bases and J by 3 bases, 8 bases remained unmatched. The CDR3 DNA sequence: TGCGCCAGCAGCTTGGGGGGGTCAGGGGGCGGCTACGAGCAGTACTTC. It is translated as CASSLGGSGGGYEQYF.

The chain uses TRBV7-9 and TRBJ2-1, with D perhaps TRBD2 (6 bases). CDR1 is SEHNR and CDR2 is FQNEAQ in the germline V gene (reference sequence). Trimming removed 1 base from V and 4 bases from J, with 11 bases in between. CDR3 length: 15 residues. CDR3 region: CASSLVAVAYNEQFF. The CDR3 DNA reads TGTGCCAGCAGCTTAGTAGCGGTGGCATACAATGAGCAGTTCTTC.

The rearrangement uses TRBV6-1 and TRBJ2-5, with TRBD1 matching over 12 bases. V dropped 6 bases and J dropped 4; count of bases not matched to a gene: 6. Per germline, CDR1 MNHNS and CDR2 SASEGT. The CDR3 has 15 residues. The CDR3 is CASSRDRGRGETQYF. In nucleotides, the CDR3 is TGTGCCAGCAGCCGGGACAGGGGGCGGGGAGAGACCCAGTACTTC.

This chain joins TRBV27 and TRBJ1-2; D is unclear. This CDR3 is 9 amino acids long. In germline, CDR1 is MNHEY, CDR2 SMNVEV (reference sequence). Trimming pared 4 bases from V and 13 bases from J, leaving 7 bases between. CDR3 sequence (DNA): TGTGCCAGCAGTTGGCGGCCCACCTTC. Translating gives CASSWRPTF.

This sequence joins TRBV7-9 and TRBJ2-4; TRBD2 aligns across 8 bases. The CDR3 spans 17 residues. Trimming at V came to 3 bases and at J to 5 bases, leaving 12 bases not matched to a gene. Germline V lookup: CDR1 SEHNR, CDR2 FQNEAQ (reference sequence). In DNA, the CDR3 is TGTGCCAGCAGCTTGTCACTAGCGGAGAGAAGACAAAACATTCAGTACTTC. It is translated as CASSLSLAERRQNIQYF.

The chain employs TRBV6-1 and TRBJ1-3; TRBD1 is a possible D gene (6 bases). CDR1 MNHNS and CDR2 SASEGT come from the germline V gene. V was cut by 6 bases and J by 0 bases, with 9 bases left in between. CDR3 length equals 14 residues. CDR3 DNA sequence: TGTGCCAGCAGGCTACAGGGCTCTGGAAACACCATATATTTT. This translates into CASRLQGSGNTIYF.

CDR3 region: CASSPGAKRADTQYF. The CDR3 nucleotides are TGTGCCAGCAGTCCCGGAGCTAAGCGGGCAGATACGCAGTATTTT. The rearrangement uses TRBV7-3 and TRBJ2-3; perhaps TRBD2 as D (6 bases). This CDR3 spans 15 amino acids. The V and J ends lost 6 bases and 4 bases respectively, with 17 bases between them. CDR1 and CDR2 (germline): SGHTA, FQGTGA.

The chain uses TRBV9 and TRBJ2-7; D perhaps matches TRBD2 (6 bases). Germline V lookup: CDR1 SGDLS, CDR2 YYNGEE. The CDR3 sequence is 16 residues long. V was shortened by 4 bases and J by 2 bases, with 19 bases between the two germline ends. CDR3 bases: TGTGCCAGCAGCACCCAGACCGGCGGGGTACCCTACGAGCAGTACTTC. As protein: CASSTQTGGVPYEQYF.

CDR3 amino acids: CATSWDRGREQYF. Here the CDR3 DNA reads TGTGCCACCAGCTGGGACAGGGGGCGTGAGCAGTACTTC. This sequence joins TRBV15 and TRBJ2-7; 12 nucleotides align to TRBD1. Germline trimming cut 5 bases from V and 7 bases from J; bases unmatched to any gene: 3. The CDR3 consists of 13 residues. Germline-derived CDR1 and CDR2 are LNHNV and YYDKDF (reference sequence).

The V gene is TRBV7-8, the J gene TRBJ2-7; no firm D call. CDR1 is SGHVS, CDR2 FQNEAQ, per germline. V shed 1 base and J shed 5 bases, with 9 bases lying between them. The CDR3 totals 13 residues. The CDR3 here is CASSLVKPNEQYF. CDR3 nucleotides: TGTGCCAGCAGCTTAGTGAAGCCCAACGAGCAGTACTTC.

This clone is a singleton in its sample. This CDR3 is also generated by other DNA sequences in the sample. This rearrangement joins TRBV4-1 to TRBJ2-5; D might be TRBD1 (6 bases). CDR1 MGHRA and CDR2 YSYEKL come from the germline V gene. Trimming stripped 2 bases from V and 4 bases from J, with 11 bases between. CDR3 length equals 14 residues. The CDR3 nucleotides are TGCGCCAGCAGCCAAATTTTCAGGGGAGAGACCCAGTACTTC. The encoded protein is CASSQIFRGETQYF.

V usage is TRBV4-3 and J usage is TRBJ1-2; D possibly corresponds to TRBD1 (5 bases). This CDR3 is built from 16 residues. Germline CDR1 and CDR2: LGHNA and YSLEER. Trimming stripped 1 base from V and 8 bases from J, with 20 bases between. DNA of the CDR3: TGCGCCAGCAGCCAAGGATGGTCCGGGGGGAGGTACGGCTACACCTTC. It is translated as CASSQGWSGGRYGYTF.

This clone has a handful of counts. V and J are TRBV4-3 and TRBJ1-2; no firm D call. The CDR3 sequence is 12 residues long. Trimming cost V 3 bases and J 2 bases, with 4 bases left between them. The V gene's germline CDR1 is LGHNA and CDR2 YSLEER. The CDR3 spells CASSQGNYGYTF. CDR3 DNA: TGCGCCAGCAGCCAGGGAAACTATGGCTACACCTTC.

The chain combines TRBV6-5 with TRBJ2-5, with 11 bases identical to TRBD2. The CDR3 is 16 amino acids. Germline V gene lookup returns CDR1 MNHEY and CDR2 SVGAGI. V gave up 1 base and J gave up 5 bases; unmatched junction bases: 6. CDR3 coding DNA: TGTGCCAGCAGTTACTGGACTAGCGGGCCCTGGGAGACCCAGTACTTC. This gives the protein CASSYWTSGPWETQYF.

This rearrangement joins TRBV29-1 to TRBJ1-2, with 7 nucleotides matching TRBD1. Per the germline V gene, CDR1 is SQVTM and CDR2 is ANQGSEA. V was clipped by 2 bases and J by 10 bases; unmatched bases: 7. CDR3 size: 12 residues. The CDR3: CSVEIQGEDYTF. DNA of the CDR3: TGCAGCGTTGAAATTCAGGGGGAAGACTACACCTTC.

This chain uses TRBV29-1 with TRBJ2-5; TRBD1 aligns across 9 bases. CDR1 is SQVTM and CDR2 is ANQGSEA in the germline V gene. Trimming took 7 bases from V and 5 from J; bases not matched to a gene: 5. The CDR3 runs 12 residues. The CDR3 spells CSGHRGRETQYF. For the CDR3, the DNA is TGCAGCGGTCACAGGGGGCGGGAGACCCAGTACTTC.

This clone appeared a single time. This rearrangement joins TRBV4-1 to TRBJ1-4; perhaps TRBD1 as D (6 bases). The CDR3 extends over 16 amino acids. The ends were cut back, 0 bases at V and 8 bases at J, with 16 bases in the middle. Germline V gene lookup returns CDR1 MGHRA and CDR2 YSYEKL. CDR3: CASSQDRVRGVEKLFF. In DNA form, the CDR3 reads TGCGCCAGCAGCCAAGATCGGGTGAGGGGGGTGGAAAAACTGTTTTTT.

This clone was found a few times. The V and J genes are TRBV7-3 and TRBJ2-1; tentatively, D is TRBD1 or TRBD2 (6 bases each). Deletions cut 1 base from V and 6 bases from J, with 10 bases between. This CDR3 has 14 amino acids. Germline CDR1 and CDR2: SGHTA and FQGTGA. In DNA form, the CDR3 reads TGTGCCAGCAGCTTAATGGGGGGCCCCAATGAGCAGTTCTTC. Translation: CASSLMGGPNEQFF.

The V call is TRBV4-3, the J call TRBJ2-7; TRBD1 matches at 7 bases. Germline values: CDR1 LGHNA, CDR2 YSLEER. J was trimmed by 2 bases and V by 2 bases; bases with no gene match: 3. CDR3 size: 14 residues. The CDR3 loop reads CASSQYRGAYEQYF. The CDR3, as DNA: TGCGCCAGCAGCCAATACAGGGGAGCCTACGAGCAGTACTTC.

This clone was seen just once. The V call is TRBV7-8, the J call TRBJ2-3; 7 bases align to TRBD2. CDR1 is SGHVS, CDR2 FQNEAQ, per germline. This CDR3 comprises 16 residues. V lost 5 bases to trimming and J lost 1 base; unmatched junction nucleotides: 9. The CDR3 loop is CASSPTGAGGTDTQYF. In DNA form, the CDR3 reads TGTGCCAGCAGCCCCACCGGGGCGGGAGGCACAGATACGCAGTATTTT.

V gene TRBV18 combines with J gene TRBJ2-1; maybe TRBD1 (6 bases). This CDR3 is built from 14 residues. Germline assignment: CDR1 KGHSH and CDR2 LQKENI. Trimming shortened V by 3 bases and J by 5 bases, and 11 bases separated the two germline ends. The CDR3: CASSPGTLNNEQFF. The CDR3 coding sequence is TGTGCCAGCTCACCTGGGACACTTAACAATGAGCAGTTCTTC.

The V and J genes are TRBV6-1 and TRBJ2-1; D is perhaps TRBD2 (6 bases). Looked up from germline, CDR1 is MNHNS and CDR2 is SASEGT. This CDR3 region has 14 residues. V lost 7 bases and J lost 10, with 20 bases in between. The CDR3 loop reads CASNDGTSVREQFF. CDR3 sequence (DNA): TGTGCCAGCAACGATGGGACTTCCGTGAGGGAGCAGTTCTTC.

The chain carries TRBV27 and TRBJ2-7, with D possibly matching TRBD2 (5 bases). Germline V CDR1 and CDR2: MNHEY, SMNVEV (reference sequence). The CDR3 sequence is 16 residues long. The V gene lost 4 bases and the J gene lost 6 bases, with 22 bases spanning the gap. The CDR3, as DNA: TGTGCCAGCAGTTCGTCGGGCGAGCGGCCGTACGGCGAGCAGTACTTC. Protein product: CASSSSGERPYGEQYF.

V and J are TRBV6-1 and TRBJ2-5, with D perhaps TRBD1 (6 bases). The CDR3 is 14 residues long. The germline V and J ends were trimmed by 1 base and 1 base, with 7 bases remaining between them. In germline, CDR1 is MNHNS, CDR2 SASEGT. The CDR3 here is CASSEGRGQETQYF. The CDR3 DNA sequence: TGTGCCAGCAGTGAAGGCAGGGGCCAAGAGACCCAGTACTTC.

V and J are TRBV7-2 and TRBJ1-5; D possibly corresponds to TRBD1 (6 bases). The CDR3 has 13 amino acids. The germline CDR1 and CDR2 sequences are SGHTA and FQGNSA. Trimming shortened V by 5 bases and J by 6 bases, and 11 bases separated the two germline ends. Here the CDR3 reads CASSPQGPQPQHF. As DNA, the CDR3 is TGTGCCAGCAGCCCACAGGGACCTCAGCCCCAGCATTTT.

The chain carries TRBV19 and TRBJ1-2; D is possibly TRBD1 (6 bases). Germline V CDR1 and CDR2: LNHDA, SQIVND (reference sequence). Trimming stripped 6 bases from V and 6 bases from J, with 20 bases between. The CDR3 totals 15 residues. The CDR3 coding sequence is TGTGCCAGTAGCAACCAGGGGCACCCAAAGGATGGCTACACCTTC. Protein: CASSNQGHPKDGYTF.